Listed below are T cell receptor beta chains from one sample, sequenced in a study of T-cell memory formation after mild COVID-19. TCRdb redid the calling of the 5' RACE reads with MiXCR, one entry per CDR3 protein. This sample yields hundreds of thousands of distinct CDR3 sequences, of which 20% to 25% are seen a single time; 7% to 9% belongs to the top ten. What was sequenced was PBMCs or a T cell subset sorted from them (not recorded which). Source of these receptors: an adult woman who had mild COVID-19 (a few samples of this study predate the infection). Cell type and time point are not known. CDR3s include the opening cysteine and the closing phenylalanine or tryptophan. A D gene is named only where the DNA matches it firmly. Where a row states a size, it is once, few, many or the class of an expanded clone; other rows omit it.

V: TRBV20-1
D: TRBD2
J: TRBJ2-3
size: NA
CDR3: CSARPGVAGPDTQYF
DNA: TGCAGTGCCCGCCCTGGGGTAGCGGGACCAGATACGCAGTATTTT

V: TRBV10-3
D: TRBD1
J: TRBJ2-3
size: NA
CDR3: CASRTGNTDTQYF
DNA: TGTGCCAGCCGGACAGGAAACACAGATACGCAGTATTTT

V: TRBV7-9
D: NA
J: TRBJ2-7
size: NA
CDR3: CASSSAGTRSYEQYF
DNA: TGTGCCAGCAGCTCAGCAGGGACTCGCTCCTACGAGCAGTACTTC

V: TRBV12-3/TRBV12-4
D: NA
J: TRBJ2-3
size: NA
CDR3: CAIYTSLAREGADTQYF
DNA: TGTGCCATCTATACAAGCCTAGCAAGAGAAGGGGCAGATACGCAGTATTTT

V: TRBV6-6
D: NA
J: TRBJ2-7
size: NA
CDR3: CASSFLHQGGTLGYEQYF
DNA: TGTGCCAGCAGTTTCCTCCACCAGGGGGGAACGTTAGGCTACGAGCAGTACTTC

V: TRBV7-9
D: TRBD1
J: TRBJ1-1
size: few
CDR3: CASSLAPPGQGTEAFF
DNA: TGTGCCAGCAGCTTAGCTCCCCCGGGACAGGGGACTGAAGCTTTCTTT

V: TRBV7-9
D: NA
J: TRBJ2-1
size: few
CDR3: CASSFPAWGGPNNEQFF
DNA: TGTGCCAGCAGCTTCCCCGCTTGGGGGGGGCCCAACAATGAGCAGTTCTTC

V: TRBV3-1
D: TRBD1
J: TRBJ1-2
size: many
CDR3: CASRLTGFGITF
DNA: TGTGCCAGCAGGTTGACAGGGTTTGGAATCACCTTC

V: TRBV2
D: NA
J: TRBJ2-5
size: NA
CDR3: CASRLDRNQETQYF
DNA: TGTGCCAGCAGACTAGACAGGAACCAAGAGACCCAGTACTTC

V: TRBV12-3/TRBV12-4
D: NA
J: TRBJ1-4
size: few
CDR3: CASSPRAGVGEKLFF
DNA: TGTGCCAGCAGTCCTCGGGCAGGGGTTGGCGAAAAACTGTTTTTT

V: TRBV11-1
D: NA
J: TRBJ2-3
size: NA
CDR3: CASRQGPHTDTQYF
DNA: TGTGCCAGCAGACAGGGACCCCACACAGATACGCAGTATTTT

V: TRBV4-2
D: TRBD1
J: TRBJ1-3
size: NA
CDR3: CASSQDRGPGNTIYF
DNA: TGTGCCAGCAGCCAAGACAGGGGGCCTGGAAACACCATATATTTT

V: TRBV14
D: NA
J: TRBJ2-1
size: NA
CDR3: CASSQGPGGYKQFF
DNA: TGTGCCAGCAGCCAGGGACCCGGAGGTTATAAGCAGTTCTTC

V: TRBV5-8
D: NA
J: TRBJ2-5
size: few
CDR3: CASSLALGIQETQYF
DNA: TGTGCCAGCAGCTTGGCCCTAGGTATCCAAGAGACCCAGTACTTC

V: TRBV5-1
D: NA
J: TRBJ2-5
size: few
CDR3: CASSLGQQGPQETQYF
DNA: TGCGCCAGCAGCTTGGGTCAACAGGGCCCTCAAGAGACCCAGTACTTC

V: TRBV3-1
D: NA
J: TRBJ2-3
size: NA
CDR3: CASSQDPEILGTDTQYF
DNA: TGTGCCAGCAGCCAAGACCCTGAGATCCTCGGCACAGATACGCAGTATTTT

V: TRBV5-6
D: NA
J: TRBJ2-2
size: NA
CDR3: CASSRRGGATGELFF
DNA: TGTGCCAGCAGCCGCCGAGGGGGGGCCACCGGGGAGCTGTTTTTT

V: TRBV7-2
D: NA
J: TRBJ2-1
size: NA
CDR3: CASSLPTVGYNEQFF
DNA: TGTGCCAGCAGCTTGCCGACGGTGGGGTACAATGAGCAGTTCTTC

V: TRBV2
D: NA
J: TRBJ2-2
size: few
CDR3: CASSGDSLNTGELFF
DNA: TGTGCCAGCAGCGGAGACAGCCTTAACACCGGGGAGCTGTTTTTT

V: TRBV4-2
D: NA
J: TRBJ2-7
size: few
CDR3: CASSRGDISYEQYF
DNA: TGTGCCAGCAGCCGGGGAGACATCTCCTACGAGCAGTACTTC

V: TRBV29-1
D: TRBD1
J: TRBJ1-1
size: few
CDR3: CSVEQGRNSEAFF
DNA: TGCAGCGTCGAACAGGGGAGGAATTCTGAAGCTTTCTTT

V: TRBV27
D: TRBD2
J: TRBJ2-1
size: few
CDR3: CASSLGAGGPIGFF
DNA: TGTGCCAGCAGTTTAGGGGCGGGGGGCCCCATCGGGTTCTTC

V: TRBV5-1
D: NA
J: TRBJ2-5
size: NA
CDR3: CASSPPPEGETQYF
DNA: TGCGCCAGCAGCCCCCCTCCAGAGGGGGAGACCCAGTACTTC

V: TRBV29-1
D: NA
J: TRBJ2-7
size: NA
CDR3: CSVRYRTSYEQYF
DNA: TGCAGCGTTCGGTACAGGACGTCCTACGAGCAGTACTTC

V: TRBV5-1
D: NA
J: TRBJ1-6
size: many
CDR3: CASSSNGGINSPLHF
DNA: TGCGCCAGCAGCTCGAACGGGGGCATTAATTCACCCCTCCACTTT